The 32 T cell receptor beta chains reported below all come from one sample, sequenced in a study of T cells in tuberculosis. TCRdb keeps only in-frame clones here, not all; method: immunoSEQ multiplex PCR. Here the sample spans 85,000 to 90,000 clones, about nine tenths being singletons. Thawed, overnight-rested PBMC were stained with GMM-loaded CD1B tetramer, viability dye and anti-CD3, then sorted. C32 glucose monomycolate from Rhodococcus equi was loaded onto the CD1B tetramers. Sequenced material: CD1b-GMM tetramer-negative cells sorted from PBMCs. Source of these receptors: an adult woman with latent tuberculosis.

This chain links TRBV5-6 with TRBJ1-3; D gene ambiguous. The germline CDR1 and CDR2 sequences are SGHDT and YYEEEE. V was shortened by 1 base and J by 0 bases, with 14 bases between the two germline ends. This CDR3 spans 17 amino acids. The CDR3: CASSLRQPTYSGNTIYF. The CDR3 DNA reads as TGTGCCAGCAGCTTGCGGCAGCCGACTTACTCTGGAAACACCATATATTTT.

The chain has TRBV5-1 and TRBJ2-5, with no clear D. The CDR3 has 13 residues. The V end lost 4 bases, the J end lost 3 bases, and 10 bases lay between the germline ends. Germline CDR1 and CDR2: SGHRS and YFSETQ. CDR3 loop: CASSSLREETQYF. The CDR3 DNA reads TGCGCCAGCAGCAGTCTTCGGGAAGAGACCCAGTACTTC.

About this clone itself: Distinct nucleotide sequences in the sample also encode this CDR3. V gene TRBV5-1 combines with J gene TRBJ2-7; 9 bases are a match to TRBD1. Germline V lookup: CDR1 SGHRS, CDR2 YFSETQ. The CDR3 contains 13 residues. Trimming at V came to 3 bases and at J to 3 bases, leaving 1 base not matched to a gene. The CDR3, as DNA: TGCGCCAGCAGCTCGGGACAGGGCTACGAGCAGTACTTC. Protein: CASSSGQGYEQYF.

The chain combines TRBV7-9 with TRBJ2-1; 7 bases are a match to TRBD1. CDR3 length: 14 residues. Per the germline V gene, CDR1 is SEHNR and CDR2 is FQNEAQ (reference sequence). V lost 2 bases to trimming and J lost 2 bases; unmatched junction nucleotides: 0. The CDR3 DNA sequence: TGTGCCAGCAGCTTACAGGGGGCCTACAATGAGCAGTTCTTC. Translated: CASSLQGAYNEQFF.

The genes are TRBV4-1 and TRBJ1-5; 7 nucleotides line up with TRBD1. The CDR3 covers 16 residues. Germline CDR1 reads MGHRA; CDR2 reads YSYEKL. Germline trimming cut 3 bases from V and 7 bases from J; bases unmatched to any gene: 12. Written as DNA, the CDR3 is TGCGCCAGCAGCCAGATAACAGGCCCCAGGGGGCAGCCCCAGCATTTT. Translation gives CASSQITGPRGQPQHF.

The V and J genes are TRBV6-5 and TRBJ1-3, with no clear D. This CDR3 contains 13 residues. Trimming pared 5 bases from V and 3 bases from J, leaving 8 bases between. Looked up from germline, CDR1 is MNHEY and CDR2 is SVGAGI. DNA of the CDR3: TGTGCCAGCAGTCTATATATTGGAAACACCATATATTTT. Its protein is CASSLYIGNTIYF.

The gene calls are TRBV11-2 and TRBJ2-3, with TRBD1 matching over 7 bases. The V and J ends lost 5 bases and 11 bases, in that order; junction bases with no gene match: 10. The CDR3 length is 13 residues. Per germline, CDR1 SGHAT and CDR2 FQNNGV. In DNA, the CDR3 is TGTGCCAGCAGCGGGACAGCTATACTGAAGCAGTATTTT. Its translation is CASSGTAILKQYF.

V gene TRBV28 combines with J gene TRBJ1-5; D possibly corresponds to TRBD1 (6 bases). The length of the CDR3 is 14 residues. V was trimmed by 7 bases and J by 8 bases, leaving 18 bases between them. Germline CDR1 reads MDHEN; CDR2 reads SYDVKM. CDR3: CASNWGGLGEPQHF. CDR3 DNA sequence: TGTGCCAGCAACTGGGGGGGGCTAGGTGAGCCCCAGCATTTT.

The chain uses TRBV6-5 and TRBJ2-1, with a tentative D call TRBD2 (5 bases). Trimming took 4 bases from V and 2 from J, leaving 12 bases between them. This CDR3 has 15 residues. The germline V gene has CDR1 MNHEY and CDR2 SVGAGI. The CDR3 protein is CASSFASGTYNEQFF. Written as DNA, the CDR3 is TGTGCCAGCAGTTTTGCATCGGGAACCTACAATGAGCAGTTCTTC.

The chain recombines TRBV6-1 with TRBJ1-3; D is unresolved. The CDR3 totals 16 residues. The V end lost 2 bases, the J end lost 3 bases, and 14 bases lay between the germline ends. In germline, CDR1 is MNHNS, CDR2 SASEGT. CDR3 bases: TGTGCCAGCAGTGAATTCGCAGGCAGGTTTGGAAACACCATATATTTT. Its translation: CASSEFAGRFGNTIYF.

In this sample, this clone turned up once. The chain carries TRBV5-1 and TRBJ2-1; perhaps TRBD1 as D (6 bases). Germline V gene sequence: CDR1 SGHRS, CDR2 YFSETQ. CDR3 length: 14 residues. Trimming removed 6 bases at V and 7 bases at J, with 17 bases between. The CDR3, as DNA: TGCGCCAGCACATCGGGACACGCTGGGAATGAGCAGTTCTTC. Translating gives CASTSGHAGNEQFF.

The chain recombines TRBV19 with TRBJ1-2; D remains ambiguous. This CDR3 comprises 15 residues. Trimming removed 0 bases at V and 4 bases at J, with 12 bases between. Germline V lookup: CDR1 LNHDA, CDR2 SQIVND (reference sequence). The CDR3 DNA reads as TGTGCCAGTAGTATAGATAAGGCAGGAGGCTATGGCTACACCTTC. This gives the protein CASSIDKAGGYGYTF.

As DNA, the CDR3 is TGTGCCAGCAGCGCCCAAGACACTGGCTCTGGAAACACCATATATTTT. Its translation is CASSAQDTGSGNTIYF. The genes are TRBV9 and TRBJ1-3, with D uncertain. The CDR3 spans 16 residues. The V gene's germline CDR1 is SGDLS and CDR2 YYNGEE. V was clipped by 3 bases and J by 0 bases, with 13 bases between them.

The rearrangement links TRBV7-9 to TRBJ2-1, with 10 bases lining up with TRBD2. The CDR3 covers 16 residues. V lost 5 bases, J lost 0 bases, and 4 bases stayed unmatched. Germline lookup yields CDR1 SEHNR and CDR2 FQNEAQ (reference sequence). This CDR3 is CASSRVAGGSYNEQFF. In DNA, the CDR3 is TGTGCCAGCAGCCGAGTAGCGGGGGGCTCCTACAATGAGCAGTTCTTC.

The chain carries TRBV19 and TRBJ2-1, with D perhaps matching TRBD1 (5 bases). CDR3 length: 15 residues. Trimming took off 4 bases at V and 0 bases at J, with 10 bases between the two ends. Looked up from germline, CDR1 is LNHDA and CDR2 is SQIVND (reference sequence). The CDR3 DNA is TGTGCCAGTAGTAGCAACAGGTACTCCTACAATGAGCAGTTCTTC. It is translated as CASSSNRYSYNEQFF.

The chain employs TRBV28 and TRBJ1-5; 7 bases are a match to TRBD1. This CDR3 comprises 15 residues. Per the germline V gene, CDR1 is MDHEN and CDR2 is SYDVKM. Trimming removed 2 bases from V and 1 base from J; junction bases left unmatched: 2. CDR3 bases: TGTGCCAGCAGTTTAGGGGGACAGAGCAATCAGCCCCAGCATTTT. Its protein is CASSLGGQSNQPQHF.

This chain connects TRBV18 to TRBJ1-1; D possibly corresponds to TRBD1 (6 bases). Looked up from germline, CDR1 is KGHSH and CDR2 is LQKENI. The V gene lost 1 base and the J gene lost 1 base, with 10 bases spanning the gap. There are 15 residues in the CDR3. CDR3: CASSPQGDRNTEAFF. In nucleotides, the CDR3 is TGTGCCAGCTCACCACAGGGGGATAGGAACACTGAAGCTTTCTTT.

The V gene is TRBV5-6, the J gene TRBJ1-5, with D uncertain. In germline, CDR1 is SGHDT, CDR2 YYEEEE. The CDR3 consists of 15 residues. Trimming took 2 bases from V and 7 from J, leaving 16 bases between them. CDR3 sequence: CASSFGRSPGQPQHF. The CDR3 DNA reads TGTGCCAGCAGCTTTGGACGGTCCCCGGGACAGCCCCAGCATTTT.

This chain connects TRBV11-2 to TRBJ2-7; 8 bases agree with TRBD2. V gave up 2 bases and J gave up 4 bases; unmatched junction bases: 13. Germline-derived CDR1 and CDR2 are SGHAT and FQNNGV. This CDR3 is built from 17 residues. The CDR3 region has the DNA TGTGCCAGCAGCTTAAGGGAGAGCGGGGGTCCTAGATACGAGCAGTACTTC. Its translation: CASSLRESGGPRYEQYF.

J is TRBJ2-3 and V is TRBV7-9; 8 nucleotides line up with TRBD1. The CDR3 totals 15 residues. J was trimmed by 4 bases and V by 1 base; bases with no gene match: 4. From germline, CDR1 is SEHNR and CDR2 FQNEAQ (reference sequence). The CDR3 sequence is CASSLGQGNSDTQYF. For the CDR3, the DNA is TGTGCCAGCAGCTTAGGACAGGGGAACTCAGATACGCAGTATTTT.

The CDR3 here is CATKGAAITGELFF. CDR3 in DNA: TGTGCCACTAAGGGGGCCGCGATCACCGGGGAGCTGTTTTTT. The V and J genes are TRBV6-1 and TRBJ2-2; the match to TRBD1 covers 7 bases. The CDR3 has 14 residues. V lost 10 bases to trimming and J lost 4 bases; unmatched junction nucleotides: 9. CDR1 is MNHNS and CDR2 is SASEGT in the germline V gene.

The chain joins TRBV6-6 to TRBJ2-7; no reliable D call. Germline loops: CDR1 MNHNY, CDR2 SVGAGI (reference sequence). The CDR3 is 15 amino acids. The V and J ends lost 2 bases and 1 base respectively, with 12 bases between them. CDR3 residues: CASSYLGGGSYEQYF. CDR3 coding DNA: TGTGCCAGCAGTTACCTCGGCGGTGGGTCCTACGAGCAGTACTTC.

Of note for this clone: The sample has other DNA sequences that encode this CDR3 too. The CDR3 DNA sequence: TGTGCCAGCAGCGTAGGCCAGGCTAATCAGCCCCAGCATTTT. Amino acid sequence: CASSVGQANQPQHF. The chain combines TRBV9 with TRBJ1-5; D ambiguous. Germline CDR1 and CDR2: SGDLS and YYNGEE. V was trimmed by 0 bases and J by 4 bases, leaving 8 bases between them. This CDR3 has 14 residues. The full variable domain, in which reference TRBV9 and TRBJ1-5 provide the parts outside the CDR3, is DSGVTQTPKHLITATGQRVTLRCSPRSGDLSVYWYQQSLDQGLQFLIQYYNGEERAKGNILERFSAQQFPDLHSELNLSSLELGDSALYFCASSVGQANQPQHFGDGTRLSIL.

The V call is TRBV5-1, the J call TRBJ2-7; possibly TRBD2 for D (6 bases). Germline CDR1 is SGHRS and CDR2 is YFSETQ. The V and J ends lost 0 bases and 2 bases respectively, with 9 bases between them. This CDR3 region has 14 residues. The CDR3 region is CASSLGGGTYEQYF. The DNA of the CDR3 is TGCGCCAGCAGCTTGGGGGGAGGAACCTACGAGCAGTACTTC.

V gene TRBV28 combines with J gene TRBJ2-6; a weak D match, TRBD2 (6 bases). Per germline, CDR1 MDHEN and CDR2 SYDVKM. The CDR3 is 14 residues long. Trimming stripped 6 bases from V and 0 bases from J, with 6 bases between. The CDR3 bases are TGTGCCAGCAGGGGACTCTCTGGGGCCAACGTCCTGACTTTC. Its protein product is CASRGLSGANVLTF.

V and J are TRBV30 and TRBJ2-7, with TRBD1 matching 8 bases. V was clipped by 7 bases and J by 4 bases; unmatched bases: 12. The V gene's germline CDR1 is GTSNPN and CDR2 SVGIG (reference sequence). The CDR3 spans 14 residues. Here the CDR3 reads CASSGGGRGYEQYF. The CDR3 bases are TGTGCCTCTTCAGGGGGCGGAAGGGGTTACGAGCAGTACTTC.

CDR3 loop: CASSQGAGVSPLHF. In nucleotides, the CDR3 is TGCGCCAGCAGCCAGGGGGCCGGGGTTTCACCCCTCCACTTT. The V gene is TRBV4-1, the J gene TRBJ1-6; tentatively, D is TRBD1 (6 bases). The ends were cut back, 3 bases at V and 9 bases at J, with 12 bases in the middle. CDR3 size: 14 residues. The germline CDR1 and CDR2 sequences are MGHRA and YSYEKL.

A remark on this clone: Germline and junction disagree at one end, which may indicate a read error. The chain links TRBV7-7 to TRBJ2-5; 9 bases fit TRBD1. Germline V lookup: CDR1 SSHAT, CDR2 FNYEAQ (reference sequence). The CDR3 length is 15 residues. This CDR3 reads CASSAGTGFAETQYF. The CDR3 DNA is TGTGCTAGCAGCGCCGGGACAGGGTTTGCGGAGACCCAGTACTTC.

The V and J genes are TRBV30 and TRBJ2-5; the match to TRBD1 covers 8 bases. In germline, CDR1 is GTSNPN, CDR2 SVGIG (reference sequence). This CDR3 has 14 amino acids. J was trimmed by 3 bases and V by 3 bases; bases with no gene match: 6. The chain's CDR3 is CAWRAGGSEETQYF. The CDR3, as DNA: TGTGCCTGGAGGGCAGGGGGCTCTGAAGAGACCCAGTACTTC.

The DNA for the CDR3 is TGTGCCACGGGGACAGGCACAGATACGCAGTATTTT. Protein product: CATGTGTDTQYF. The rearrangement joins TRBV2 to TRBJ2-3; TRBD1 aligns across 7 bases. Per the germline V gene, CDR1 is SNHLY and CDR2 is FYNNEI. Unmatched junction bases numbered 2, after V lost 10 bases and J lost 1 base. This CDR3 contains 12 residues.

The chain employs TRBV27 and TRBJ1-4; 11 positions agree with TRBD1. J was trimmed by 3 bases and V by 3 bases; bases with no gene match: 9. The CDR3 is made up of 18 amino acids. CDR1 is MNHEY and CDR2 is SMNVEV in the germline V gene (reference sequence). The CDR3 loop is CASSFRPGTGGPNEKLFF. The CDR3 coding sequence is TGTGCCAGCAGTTTTCGTCCCGGGACAGGGGGACCTAATGAAAAACTGTTTTTT.

The chain couples TRBV6-1 to TRBJ2-2; D call uncertain. Deletions cut 11 bases from V and 0 bases from J, with 7 bases between. The CDR3 has 12 residues. The germline gives CDR1 MNHNS, CDR2 SASEGT. Here the CDR3 DNA reads TGTGCCTATCAGACGAACACCGGGGAGCTGTTTTTT. As protein: CAYQTNTGELFF.